The 10 T cell receptor beta chains listed next were all sequenced from one sample in a study of cytomegalovirus exposure and HLA in healthy donors. Researchers ran the PCR with 60 Vbeta and 13 Jbeta primers. Using immunoSEQ multiplex PCR, the repertoire was profiled, and TCRdb retains in-frame clones only, with some absent. The data hold around 190,000 clones, with approximately 80% observed a single time. Sample: PBMCs. The receptors derive from a man aged 40-49 years in good health and CMV-seropositive.

The chain combines TRBV7-2 with TRBJ2-7, with D maybe TRBD2 (6 bases). V lost 5 bases to trimming and J lost 0 bases, with 11 bases between them. This CDR3 is built from 14 residues. Per germline, CDR1 SGHTA and CDR2 FQGNSA. In nucleotides, the CDR3 is TGTGCCAGCAGCCGGGGGTCCCTCTCCTACGAGCAGTACTTC. It codes for CASSRGSLSYEQYF.

This chain joins TRBV30 and TRBJ2-7; possible D gene TRBD2, 6 bases. V was shortened by 0 bases and J by 3 bases, with 9 bases between the two germline ends. CDR1 is GTSNPN, CDR2 SVGIG, per germline (reference sequence). The CDR3 runs to 13 residues. The CDR3 protein is CAWSVGGNYEQYF. The CDR3 region has the DNA TGTGCCTGGAGTGTCGGAGGGAACTACGAGCAGTACTTC.

The chain recombines TRBV6-1 with TRBJ2-5; 11 nucleotides agree with TRBD2. The CDR3 runs 16 residues. V lost 4 bases, J lost 0 bases, and 4 bases stayed unmatched. In germline, CDR1 is MNHNS, CDR2 SASEGT. The CDR3: CASSGTSGPYQETQYF. As DNA, the CDR3 is TGTGCCAGCAGTGGGACTAGCGGGCCCTACCAAGAGACCCAGTACTTC.

This sequence joins TRBV2 and TRBJ2-7, with no clear D. Germline CDR1 is SNHLY and CDR2 is FYNNEI. V lost 6 bases, J lost 3 bases, and 6 bases lay in between. The CDR3 runs to 11 residues. CDR3 nucleotide sequence: TGTGCCAGCAGCGCTATCTACGAGCAGTACTTC. Amino acids: CASSAIYEQYF.

As for this clone: Other DNA sequences within the sample encode an identical CDR3. This chain links TRBV5-6 with TRBJ2-7; 10 bases are a match to TRBD1. V shed 4 bases, J shed 2 bases, and the junction held 6 bases outside the gene matches. The CDR3 runs 15 residues. From germline, CDR1 is SGHDT and CDR2 YYEEEE. CDR3 region: CASSLRDRGPYEQYF. The CDR3 nucleotides read TGTGCCAGCAGCCTAAGGGACAGGGGCCCCTACGAGCAGTACTTC.

This chain connects TRBV7-3 to TRBJ2-1; 10 bases are a match to TRBD2. Trimming at V came to 6 bases and at J to 8 bases, leaving 13 bases not matched to a gene. Germline V lookup: CDR1 SGHTA, CDR2 FQGTGA. The length of the CDR3 is 16 residues. The CDR3, as DNA: TGTGCCAGCAGTCGAGGGGGGTCTAGCGGGAGCGATGAGCAGTTCTTC. Protein sequence: CASSRGGSSGSDEQFF. The variable domain in full, with the rest retrieved from reference TRBV7-3 and TRBJ2-1, is GAGVSQTPSNKVTEKGKYVELRCDPISGHTALYWYRQSLGQGPEFLIYFQGTGAADDSGLPNDRFFAVRPEGSVSTLKIQRTERGDSAVYLCASSRGGSSGSDEQFFGPGTRLTVL.

There are a few counts of this clone. CDR3 amino acids: CASSFHGQIYGYTF. CDR3 bases: TGTGCCAGCAGTTTTCATGGCCAGATTTATGGCTACACCTTC. The rearrangement joins TRBV28 to TRBJ1-2; D uncertain. The CDR3 has 14 residues. Germline V gene sequence: CDR1 MDHEN, CDR2 SYDVKM. Trimming removed 3 bases from V and 5 bases from J, with 13 bases in between.

The chain recombines TRBV5-4 with TRBJ2-5; 10 nucleotides match TRBD1. V dropped 2 bases and J dropped 2; count of bases not matched to a gene: 6. This CDR3 spans 16 amino acids. Germline CDR1 is SGHNT and CDR2 is YYREEE (reference sequence). The DNA for the CDR3 is TGTGCCAGCAGCTTCGCCCTGGGACAGGGGCAAGAGACCCAGTACTTC. Translating gives CASSFALGQGQETQYF.

The V and J genes are TRBV7-2 and TRBJ2-7; 10 nucleotides align to TRBD2. The V gene end was trimmed by 3 bases and the J gene end by 3 bases; junction bases not matched to a gene: 5. CDR1 and CDR2 (germline): SGHTA, FQGNSA. This CDR3 spans 15 amino acids. The CDR3 DNA reads TGTGCCAGCAGCTTGGGCAGGACTAGCGGCTACGAGCAGTACTTC. This codes for CASSLGRTSGYEQYF.

The rearrangement joins TRBV5-4 to TRBJ1-5; the D is unclear. CDR3 length: 13 residues. Germline lookup yields CDR1 SGHNT and CDR2 YYREEE (reference sequence). With 3 bases removed from V and 4 bases from J, the gap between germline ends came to 8 bases. The CDR3 sequence: CASSSDKNQPQHF. In DNA form, the CDR3 reads TGTGCCAGCAGCTCCGACAAGAATCAGCCCCAGCATTTT.